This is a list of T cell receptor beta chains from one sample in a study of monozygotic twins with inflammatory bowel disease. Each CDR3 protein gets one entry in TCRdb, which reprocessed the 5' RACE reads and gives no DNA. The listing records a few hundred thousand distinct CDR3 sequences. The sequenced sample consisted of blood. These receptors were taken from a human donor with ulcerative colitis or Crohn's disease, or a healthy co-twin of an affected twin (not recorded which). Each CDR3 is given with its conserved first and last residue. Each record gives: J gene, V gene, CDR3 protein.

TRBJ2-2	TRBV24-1	CATSDRSGRNTGELFF
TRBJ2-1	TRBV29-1	CSVVPGLVDEQFF
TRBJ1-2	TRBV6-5	CASSYTGRDLSGAGYTF
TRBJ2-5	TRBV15	CATSRVRQTQETQYF
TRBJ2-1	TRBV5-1	CASRPAGGQYNEQFF
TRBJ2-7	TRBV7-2	CASSSPMSDLYEQYF
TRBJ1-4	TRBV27	CASSPWTGDEKLFF
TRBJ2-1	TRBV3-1	CASSQERTSSYNEQFF
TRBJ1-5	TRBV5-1	CASSYDGTDSNQPQHF
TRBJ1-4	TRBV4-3	CASSQEDTTNEKLFF
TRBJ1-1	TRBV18	CASSPFAGPNTEAFF
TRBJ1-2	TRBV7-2	CASSLMGAANYGYTF
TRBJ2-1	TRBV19	CATKPNAGGFRLHNEQFF
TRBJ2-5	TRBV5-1	CASSPDPPTQTQYF
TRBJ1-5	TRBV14	CASSHRPNQPQHF
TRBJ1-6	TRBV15	CATSQQGNSPLHF
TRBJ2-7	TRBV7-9	CASSLMVGEQYF
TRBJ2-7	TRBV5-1	CASSPYGSGGYREQYF
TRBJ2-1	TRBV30	CAWSVTSNNEQFF
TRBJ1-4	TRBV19	CASSGEMRNEKLFF
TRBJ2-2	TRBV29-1	CSVTGQVGTGELFF
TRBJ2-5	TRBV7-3	CASSLLAGVGETQYF
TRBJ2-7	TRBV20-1	CSATTGTYEQYF
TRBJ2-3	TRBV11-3	CASSWGASGTDTQYF
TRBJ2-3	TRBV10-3	CAVDSGRNTQYF
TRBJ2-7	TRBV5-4	CASSLYQASSSYEQYF